Following are 13 T cell receptor beta chains from one sample sequenced in a study of Ad26.COV2.S vaccination and SARS-CoV-2 variants. The treatment here: about 20 received Ad26.COV2.S at low or high dose, single or two shots; about five received placebo; per-sample allocation not given. Specimen acquisition occurred on day 63 following the initial vaccine or placebo injection. Assay used: immunoSEQ multiplex PCR; TCRdb lists only in-frame clones, some missing. Here the sample spans some 320,000 clones, around four fifths being singletons. The sequences come from peripheral blood, collected in a trial of Ad26.COV2.S vaccine versus placebo. The receptors were gathered from a person aged 18-65 years who received the Ad26.COV2.S COVID-19 vaccine or a placebo.

The rearrangement links TRBV5-1 to TRBJ2-1, with a tentative D call TRBD1 (6 bases). Looked up from germline, CDR1 is SGHRS and CDR2 is YFSETQ. The V gene lost 3 bases and the J gene lost 8 bases, with 12 bases spanning the gap. CDR3 length: 13 amino acids. The CDR3 reads CASSSLGADEQFF. CDR3 DNA: TGCGCCAGCAGCTCTCTGGGGGCGGATGAGCAGTTCTTC.

Concerning this clone: One junction end does not reproduce the germline sequence, and a read error may be involved. The rearrangement links TRBV7-7 to TRBJ2-7; a possible D gene is TRBD2 (6 bases). Germline V gene lookup returns CDR1 SSHAT and CDR2 FNYEAQ (reference sequence). This CDR3 is 13 amino acids long. CDR3 nucleotide sequence: TGTGCTAGCAGCCGCGGGATTACCTACGAGCAGTACTTC. It is translated as CASSRGITYEQYF.

This chain joins TRBV6-1 and TRBJ2-3; D is unresolved. Looked up from germline, CDR1 is MNHNS and CDR2 is SASEGT. The CDR3 is made up of 17 amino acids. V was pared by 6 bases and J by 0 bases, with 19 bases between. CDR3 residues: CASSEPIPGTSTDTQYF. In DNA form, the CDR3 reads TGTGCCAGCAGCGAACCCATACCAGGTACTAGCACAGATACGCAGTATTTT.

V gene TRBV15 combines with J gene TRBJ2-7; TRBD1 might be the D (5 bases). Germline values: CDR1 LNHNV, CDR2 YYDKDF (reference sequence). This CDR3 is 13 amino acids long. Between the trimmed V and J ends, which lost 6 bases and 6 bases, there was a span of 15 bases. The CDR3 reads CATRSSGGAEQYF. CDR3 bases: TGTGCCACCAGGTCCTCGGGTGGGGCCGAGCAGTACTTC.

V and J are TRBV28 and TRBJ1-1; D perhaps matches TRBD1 (5 bases). CDR3 length equals 13 residues. Between the trimmed V and J ends, which lost 2 bases and 7 bases, there was a span of 11 bases. CDR1 and CDR2 from the germline V gene are MDHEN and SYDVKM. The CDR3 nucleotides read TGTGCCAGCAGTTTACAGGGTTCGGGTGAAGCTTTCTTT. Encoded protein: CASSLQGSGEAFF.

The rearrangement joins TRBV2 to TRBJ2-1; 10 bases fit TRBD1. V shed 6 bases and J 1 base; nucleotides not matched to a gene: 12. Germline V gives CDR1 SNHLY, CDR2 FYNNEI. This CDR3 has 18 residues. The CDR3: CASRPKSLGQGSYNEQFF. As DNA, the CDR3 is TGTGCCAGCAGGCCCAAATCCCTGGGACAGGGGTCCTACAATGAGCAGTTCTTC.

The gene calls are TRBV27 and TRBJ1-3; D gene uncertain. The V end was cut by 3 bases, the J end by 3 bases, with 6 bases between. Per the germline V gene, CDR1 is MNHEY and CDR2 is SMNVEV (reference sequence). The CDR3 length is 13 residues. As DNA, the CDR3 is TGTGCCAGCAGTTTCATGGGTGGAAACACCATATATTTT. Its protein product is CASSFMGGNTIYF.

CDR3 region: CASSQDTANEKLFF. The DNA of the CDR3 is TGCGCCAGCAGCCAGGACACAGCTAATGAAAAACTGTTTTTT. The rearrangement links TRBV4-1 to TRBJ1-4; D is possibly TRBD1 (5 bases). There are 14 residues in the CDR3. CDR1 and CDR2 from the germline V gene are MGHRA and YSYEKL. Trimming stripped 3 bases from V and 3 bases from J, with 8 bases between.

The chain is built from TRBV7-3 and TRBJ2-1; 9 bases match TRBD2. The CDR3 runs 15 residues. V shed 1 base, J shed 2 bases, and the junction held 0 bases outside the gene matches. The germline V gene encodes CDR1 SGHTA and CDR2 FQGTGA. In DNA, the CDR3 is TGTGCCAGCAGCTTAAGCGGGGGGGCCTACAATGAGCAGTTCTTC. Translating it yields CASSLSGGAYNEQFF.

The chain employs TRBV28 and TRBJ2-3; the D is unclear. This CDR3 contains 14 residues. Germline lookup yields CDR1 MDHEN and CDR2 SYDVKM. With 4 bases removed from V and 0 bases from J, the gap between germline ends came to 8 bases. CDR3 sequence: CASSSTFSTDTQYF. CDR3 bases: TGTGCCAGCAGTTCGACTTTTAGCACAGATACGCAGTATTTT.

This chain links TRBV4-1 with TRBJ2-7; 8 positions agree with TRBD2. This CDR3 region has 13 residues. Germline lookup yields CDR1 MGHRA and CDR2 YSYEKL. V was pared by 1 base and J by 4 bases, with 0 bases of the junction left unmatched. This chain's CDR3 is CASSQGLAYEQYF. CDR3 coding DNA: TGCGCCAGCAGCCAAGGACTAGCGTACGAGCAGTACTTC.

V usage is TRBV5-1 and J usage is TRBJ2-6; D not resolved. This CDR3 contains 14 residues. Germline CDR1 SGHRS, CDR2 YFSETQ. The V gene lost 1 base and the J gene lost 2 bases, with 4 bases spanning the gap. The CDR3 DNA reads as TGCGCCAGCAGCTTGAGGGCTGGGGCCAACGTCCTGACTTTC. It yields the protein CASSLRAGANVLTF.

The chain combines TRBV5-1 with TRBJ2-1; possible D gene TRBD1, 5 bases. Germline loops: CDR1 SGHRS, CDR2 YFSETQ. V was cut by 7 bases and J by 3 bases, with 17 bases left in between. The CDR3 length is 15 residues. The CDR3 nucleotides read TGCGCCAGCCGCGCGGACACGAACTTCTACAATGAGCAGTTCTTC. Amino acids: CASRADTNFYNEQFF.